Presented here are 25 T cell receptor beta chains from one specimen sequenced in a study of cytotoxic CD8 clonotypes in ibrutinib-treated CLL. Sequenced by immunoSEQ multiplex PCR; TCRdb stores in-frame clones only, minus some. The data contain some 290,000 clones, roughly 85% of them singletons. Sequences were derived from PBMCs, sampled before ibrutinib treatment. These receptors were obtained from a human donor with chronic lymphocytic leukemia.

This chain links TRBV28 with TRBJ1-2; 12 positions match TRBD1. Germline lookup yields CDR1 MDHEN and CDR2 SYDVKM. V trimming: 8 bases; J trimming: 7 bases; junction bases outside the gene matches: 11. CDR3 length: 15 residues. CDR3 bases: TGTGCCAGCCGGACCGCCGGGACAGGGGGCTCTGGCTACACCTTC. Protein product: CASRTAGTGGSGYTF.

Only one count was recorded for this clone. V usage is TRBV10-2 and J usage is TRBJ1-2, with a weak D call TRBD1 (5 bases). Germline V gene data show CDR1 as WSHSY and CDR2 as SAAADI. Trimming cost V 4 bases and J 4 bases, with 16 bases left between them. The CDR3 covers 15 residues. CDR3 bases: TGCGCCAGCAGTGGGGGACTGCGGACGATCTATGGCTACACCTTC. Protein sequence: CASSGGLRTIYGYTF.

The chain carries TRBV4-1 and TRBJ2-7; 8 nucleotides agree with TRBD2. CDR1 and CDR2 from the germline V gene are MGHRA and YSYEKL. Unmatched junction bases numbered 7, after V lost 1 base and J lost 5 bases. The CDR3 has 15 amino acids. CDR3 region: CASSQVAGRSDEQYF. CDR3 DNA sequence: TGCGCCAGCAGCCAAGTAGCGGGACGTTCCGACGAGCAGTACTTC.

This clone appeared a single time. The chain links TRBV28 to TRBJ1-4; D is ambiguous. This CDR3 is 14 amino acids long. V was cut by 11 bases and J by 4 bases, with 17 bases left in between. Germline-derived CDR1 and CDR2 are MDHEN and SYDVKM. The CDR3 sequence is CAVQTERDNEKLFF. CDR3 nucleotides: TGTGCCGTACAAACAGAAAGGGATAATGAAAAACTGTTTTTT.

The chain carries TRBV5-6 and TRBJ1-2; TRBD1 might be the D (6 bases). Germline V gene data show CDR1 as SGHDT and CDR2 as YYEEEE. V was trimmed by 2 bases and J by 6 bases, leaving 23 bases between them. This CDR3 has 17 amino acids. Here the CDR3 DNA reads TGTGCCAGCAGCTTTGAACAGGGTCAGGGGTTCCCAAATGGCTACACCTTC. It specifies CASSFEQGQGFPNGYTF.

This clone occurred a few times. The CDR3 nucleotides are TGTGCCAGCAGAAGGGACAGAACTAATGAAAAACTGTTTTTT. The encoded protein is CASRRDRTNEKLFF. The chain couples TRBV2 to TRBJ1-4, with TRBD1 identical over 7 bases. Germline V CDR1 and CDR2: SNHLY, FYNNEI. The CDR3 covers 14 residues. V dropped 6 bases and J dropped 1; count of bases not matched to a gene: 2.

About this clone itself: Germline and junction disagree at one end, which may indicate a read error. DNA of the CDR3: TGTGCCTGGAGTGACTTTGAGGGACCCGCAAACTTC. It yields the protein CAWSDFEGPANF. J is TRBJ2-7 and V is TRBV30; D tentatively fits TRBD1 or TRBD2 (5 bases each). This CDR3 comprises 12 residues. Germline lookup yields CDR1 GTSNPN and CDR2 SVGIG (reference sequence).

The chain employs TRBV28 and TRBJ2-4; a possible D gene is TRBD2 (5 bases). The CDR3 runs to 14 residues. Germline V gene sequence: CDR1 MDHEN, CDR2 SYDVKM. V was shortened by 2 bases and J by 7 bases, with 12 bases between the two germline ends. CDR3 bases: TGTGCCAGCAGTTTAGAGGGCGGGTTGAACATTCAGTACTTC. It codes for CASSLEGGLNIQYF. The variable domain in full, with the rest retrieved from reference TRBV28 and TRBJ2-4, is DVKVTQSSRYLVKRTGEKVFLECVQDMDHENMFWYRQDPGLGLRLIYFSYDVKMKEKGDIPEGYSVSREKKERFSLILESASTNQTSMYLCASSLEGGLNIQYFGAGTRLSVL.

The chain combines TRBV11-2 with TRBJ2-1; D possibly corresponds to TRBD2 (6 bases). Between the trimmed V and J ends, which lost 0 bases and 4 bases, there was a span of 10 bases. The V gene's germline CDR1 is SGHAT and CDR2 FQNNGV. CDR3 length: 15 residues. The CDR3 loop is CASSLDLGLYNEQFF. In nucleotides, the CDR3 is TGTGCCAGCAGCTTAGATCTGGGACTTTACAATGAGCAGTTCTTC.

J is TRBJ2-3 and V is TRBV29-1; 8 bases match TRBD2. Trimming took 4 bases from V and 2 from J; bases not matched to a gene: 5. Germline loops: CDR1 SQVTM, CDR2 ANQGSEA. This CDR3 is 14 amino acids long. The CDR3 here is CSVGALADTDTQYF. In nucleotides, the CDR3 is TGCAGCGTTGGAGCACTAGCGGACACAGATACGCAGTATTTT.

Only one count was recorded for this clone. This chain links TRBV7-9 with TRBJ1-1, with TRBD1 matching over 9 bases. The germline V gene encodes CDR1 SEHNR and CDR2 FQNEAQ (reference sequence). This CDR3 spans 15 amino acids. J lost 1 base, V lost 2 bases, and 2 bases had no gene match. The CDR3 DNA sequence: TGTGCCAGCAGCTTATCGACAGGGGGGAACACTGAAGCTTTCTTT. This encodes CASSLSTGGNTEAFF.

This clone was seen a few times. This CDR3 reads CASSQDYNTGELFF. CDR3 coding DNA: TGTGCCAGCAGCCAGGACTACAACACCGGGGAGCTGTTTTTT. V and J are TRBV7-2 and TRBJ2-2; possible D gene TRBD2, 6 bases. The CDR3 is 14 amino acids. V gave up 5 bases and J gave up 2 bases, with 9 bases separating them. Germline V gene lookup returns CDR1 SGHTA and CDR2 FQGNSA.

The rearrangement links TRBV7-9 to TRBJ2-2; D unclear. The CDR3 loop spans 14 amino acids. Germline loops: CDR1 SEHNR, CDR2 FQNEAQ (reference sequence). The germline V and J ends were trimmed by 2 bases and 3 bases, with 7 bases remaining between them. The CDR3 loop reads CASSLIMDTGELFF. Written as DNA, the CDR3 is TGTGCCAGCAGCTTAATTATGGACACCGGGGAGCTGTTTTTT.

This chain links TRBV28 with TRBJ2-7, with D possibly TRBD2 on 6 matching bases. The CDR3 sequence is 13 residues long. Per the germline V gene, CDR1 is MDHEN and CDR2 is SYDVKM. The V and J ends lost 6 bases and 3 bases respectively, with 12 bases between them. The DNA of the CDR3 is TGTGCCAGCAGCTCCGGGACTTTCTACGAGCAGTACTTC. It translates to CASSSGTFYEQYF.

This clone occurred once. The J gene is TRBJ1-5, the V gene TRBV6-5; 7 bases line up with TRBD1. The V gene's germline CDR1 is MNHEY and CDR2 SVGAGI. With V trimmed by 6 bases and J by 6 bases, 5 bases remained unmatched. This CDR3 spans 13 amino acids. The CDR3 spells CASSKDRVQPQHF. CDR3 DNA: TGTGCCAGCAGCAAAGACAGGGTTCAGCCCCAGCATTTT.

The chain links TRBV9 to TRBJ2-3; unclear D gene. V lost 4 bases to trimming and J lost 5 bases, with 14 bases between them. This CDR3 is built from 14 residues. Germline-derived CDR1 and CDR2 are SGDLS and YYNGEE. This CDR3 reads CASSSPYSQDTQYF. CDR3 coding DNA: TGTGCCAGCAGCTCACCCTATTCACAAGATACGCAGTATTTT.

The J gene is TRBJ2-3, the V gene TRBV13; 12 bases map to TRBD2. The CDR3 covers 13 residues. In germline, CDR1 is PRHDT, CDR2 FYEKMQ (reference sequence). The trim removed 9 bases at V and 5 bases at J, leaving 3 bases unmatched. CDR3 region: CASSGLAGDTQYF. The CDR3 DNA sequence: TGTGCCAGTTCGGGACTAGCGGGAGATACGCAGTATTTT. Together with reference TRBV13 and TRBJ2-3, the CDR3 gives the full variable domain: AAGVIQSPRHLIKEKRETATLKCYPIPRHDTVYWYQQGPGQDPQFLISFYEKMQSDKGSIPDRFSAQQFSDYHSELNMSSLELGDSALYFCASSGLAGDTQYFGPGTRLTVL.

V gene TRBV9 combines with J gene TRBJ2-2, with 7 bases fitting TRBD2. This CDR3 contains 15 residues. V lost 3 bases and J lost 4; bases outside the gene matches: 6. Germline CDR1 is SGDLS and CDR2 is YYNGEE. CDR3 amino acids: CASSETSSGTGELFF. In nucleotides, the CDR3 is TGTGCCAGCAGCGAGACTAGCTCGGGCACCGGGGAGCTGTTTTTT.

The rearrangement joins TRBV9 to TRBJ2-1, with 14 bases identical to TRBD2. CDR3 size: 14 residues. Unmatched junction bases numbered 2, after V lost 3 bases and J lost 9 bases. CDR1 SGDLS and CDR2 YYNGEE come from the germline V gene. The DNA of the CDR3 is TGTGCCAGCAGCGAGGGACTAGCGGGAGTTGAGCAGTTCTTC. It yields the protein CASSEGLAGVEQFF.

V usage is TRBV27 and J usage is TRBJ1-2; 10 bases match TRBD1. This CDR3 has 14 residues. The germline CDR1 and CDR2 sequences are MNHEY and SMNVEV (reference sequence). The J segment lost 3 bases and the V segment lost 6 bases, leaving 4 bases of the junction unmatched. CDR3 residues: CASRRQGADYGYTF. The CDR3 DNA sequence: TGTGCCAGCAGACGACAGGGGGCTGACTATGGCTACACCTTC.

The chain recombines TRBV28 with TRBJ1-2, with TRBD1 matching 8 bases. Germline values: CDR1 MDHEN, CDR2 SYDVKM. The V and J ends lost 7 bases and 4 bases, in that order; junction bases with no gene match: 5. This CDR3 contains 13 residues. This CDR3 reads CASIKDRVYGYTF. As DNA, the CDR3 is TGTGCCAGCATAAAGGACAGGGTCTATGGCTACACCTTC.

This chain links TRBV29-1 with TRBJ2-3; 8 bases fit TRBD2. Trimming cost V 3 bases and J 4 bases; bases outside gene matches: 9. Germline CDR1 SQVTM, CDR2 ANQGSEA. The length of the CDR3 is 15 residues. The CDR3, as DNA: TGCAGCGTTGATGCCGGGTTACTAGCGGCAGATACGCAGTATTTT. It encodes CSVDAGLLAADTQYF.

The V and J genes are TRBV19 and TRBJ2-2; D call uncertain. The CDR3 has 14 amino acids. The germline V gene encodes CDR1 LNHDA and CDR2 SQIVND (reference sequence). With 7 bases removed from V and 2 bases from J, the gap between germline ends came to 11 bases. DNA for the CDR3: TGTGCCAGTATCAAGCGCTCAAACACCGGGGAGCTGTTTTTT. Its translation is CASIKRSNTGELFF.

This chain links TRBV25-1 with TRBJ1-2; 7 bases map to TRBD1. V shed 4 bases and J 2 bases; nucleotides not matched to a gene: 4. From germline, CDR1 is MGHDK and CDR2 SYGVNS. This CDR3 is 14 amino acids long. The DNA for the CDR3 is TGTGCCAGCAGTGGGACAGGAGGGAACTATGGCTACACCTTC. Residues: CASSGTGGNYGYTF.

This clone was observed a single time. The chain recombines TRBV11-3 with TRBJ2-6; TRBD1 matches 7 bases. Germline lookup yields CDR1 SGHNT and CDR2 YENEEA. With V trimmed by 2 bases and J by 2 bases, 0 bases remained unmatched. This CDR3 has 15 residues. The CDR3 region is CASSLTGAGANVLTF. CDR3 DNA: TGTGCCAGCAGCTTAACAGGGGCTGGGGCCAACGTCCTGACTTTC.